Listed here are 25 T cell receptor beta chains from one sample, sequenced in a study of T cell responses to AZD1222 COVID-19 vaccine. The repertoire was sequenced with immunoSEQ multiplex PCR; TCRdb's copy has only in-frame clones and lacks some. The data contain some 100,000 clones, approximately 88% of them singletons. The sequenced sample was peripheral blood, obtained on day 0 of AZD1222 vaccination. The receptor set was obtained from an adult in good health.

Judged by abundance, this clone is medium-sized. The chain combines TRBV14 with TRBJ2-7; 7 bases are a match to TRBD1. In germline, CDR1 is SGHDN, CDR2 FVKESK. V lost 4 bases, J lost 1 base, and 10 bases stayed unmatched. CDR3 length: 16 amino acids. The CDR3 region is CASSPRQGIHSYEQYF. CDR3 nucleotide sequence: TGTGCCAGCAGCCCTCGACAGGGCATACATTCCTACGAGCAGTACTTC.

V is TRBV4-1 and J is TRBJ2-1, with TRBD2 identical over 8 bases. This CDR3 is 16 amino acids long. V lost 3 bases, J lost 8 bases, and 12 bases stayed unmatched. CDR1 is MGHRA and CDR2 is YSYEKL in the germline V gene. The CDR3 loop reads CASSQGPGLVFYEQFF. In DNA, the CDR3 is TGCGCCAGCAGCCAGGGACCGGGACTAGTATTCTATGAGCAGTTCTTC.

CDR3 nucleotide sequence: TGTGCCAGCAGTTTAAAAAATAGCAATCAGCCCCAGCATTTT. Its protein product is CASSLKNSNQPQHF. The chain is built from TRBV27 and TRBJ1-5, with unresolved D. Germline lookup yields CDR1 MNHEY and CDR2 SMNVEV (reference sequence). With 2 bases removed from V and 0 bases from J, the gap between germline ends came to 5 bases. The CDR3 sequence is 14 residues long.

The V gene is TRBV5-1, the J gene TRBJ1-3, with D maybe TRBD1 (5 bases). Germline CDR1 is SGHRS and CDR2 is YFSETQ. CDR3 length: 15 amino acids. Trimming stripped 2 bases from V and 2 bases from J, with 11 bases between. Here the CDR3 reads CASSFQSGAGNTIYF. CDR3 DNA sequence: TGCGCCAGCAGCTTCCAATCGGGGGCTGGAAACACCATATATTTT. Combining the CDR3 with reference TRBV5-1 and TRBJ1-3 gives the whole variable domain KAGVTQTPRYLIKTRGQQVTLSCSPISGHRSVSWYQQTPGQGLQFLFEYFSETQRNKGNFPGRFSGRQFSNSRSEMNVSTLELGDSALYLCASSFQSGAGNTIYFGEGSWLTVV.

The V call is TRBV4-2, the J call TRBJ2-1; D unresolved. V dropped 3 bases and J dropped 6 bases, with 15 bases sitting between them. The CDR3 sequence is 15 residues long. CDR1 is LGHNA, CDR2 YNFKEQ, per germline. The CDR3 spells CASSQDPGTGNEQFF. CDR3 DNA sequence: TGTGCCAGCAGCCAGGACCCAGGCACCGGCAATGAGCAGTTCTTC.

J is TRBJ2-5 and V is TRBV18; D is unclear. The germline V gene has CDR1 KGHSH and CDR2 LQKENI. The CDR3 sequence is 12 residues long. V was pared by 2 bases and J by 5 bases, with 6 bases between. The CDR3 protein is CASSPDYETQYF. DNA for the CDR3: TGTGCCAGCTCACCAGATTACGAGACCCAGTACTTC.

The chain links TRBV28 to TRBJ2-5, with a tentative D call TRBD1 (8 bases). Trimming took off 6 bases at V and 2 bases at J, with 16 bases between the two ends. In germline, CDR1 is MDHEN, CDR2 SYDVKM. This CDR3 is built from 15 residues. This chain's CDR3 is CASRRPQGGQETQYF. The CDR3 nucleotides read TGTGCCAGCAGGAGACCACAGGGGGGGCAAGAGACCCAGTACTTC.

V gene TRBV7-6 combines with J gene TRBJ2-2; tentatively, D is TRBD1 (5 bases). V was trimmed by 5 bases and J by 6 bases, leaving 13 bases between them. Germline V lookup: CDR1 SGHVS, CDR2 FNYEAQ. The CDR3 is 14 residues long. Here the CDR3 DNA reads TGTGCCAGCAGCCATAACCAGGGTGCCGGGGAGCTGTTTTTT. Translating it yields CASSHNQGAGELFF.

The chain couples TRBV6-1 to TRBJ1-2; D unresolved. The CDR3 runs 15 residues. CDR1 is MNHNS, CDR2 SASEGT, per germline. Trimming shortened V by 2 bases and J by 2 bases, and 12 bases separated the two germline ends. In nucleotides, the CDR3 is TGTGCCAGCAGTGAAAGTCGGTTCTCCAACTATGGCTACACCTTC. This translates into CASSESRFSNYGYTF.

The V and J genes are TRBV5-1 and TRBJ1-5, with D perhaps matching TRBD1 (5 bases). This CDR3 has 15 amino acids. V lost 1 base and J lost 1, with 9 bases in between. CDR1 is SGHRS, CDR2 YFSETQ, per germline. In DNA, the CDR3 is TGCGCCAGCAGCTTGTCAGGGAACAGCAATCAGCCCCAGCATTTT. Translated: CASSLSGNSNQPQHF. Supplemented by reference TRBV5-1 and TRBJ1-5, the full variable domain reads KAGVTQTPRYLIKTRGQQVTLSCSPISGHRSVSWYQQTPGQGLQFLFEYFSETQRNKGNFPGRFSGRQFSNSRSEMNVSTLELGDSALYLCASSLSGNSNQPQHFGDGTRLSIL.

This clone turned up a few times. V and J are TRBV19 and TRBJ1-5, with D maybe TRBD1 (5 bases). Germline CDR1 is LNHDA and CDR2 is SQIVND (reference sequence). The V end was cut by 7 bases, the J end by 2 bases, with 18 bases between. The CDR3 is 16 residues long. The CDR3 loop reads CASTPGGRGRNQPQHF. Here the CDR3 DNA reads TGTGCCAGTACCCCTGGGGGAAGGGGACGCAATCAGCCCCAGCATTTT.

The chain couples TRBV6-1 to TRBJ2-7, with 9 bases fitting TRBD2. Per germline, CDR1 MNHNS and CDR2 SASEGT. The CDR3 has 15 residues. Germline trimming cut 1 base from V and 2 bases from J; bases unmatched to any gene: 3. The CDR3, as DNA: TGTGCCAGCAGTGAAGATCGCGGGAGGGCCTACGAGCAGTACTTC. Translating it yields CASSEDRGRAYEQYF.

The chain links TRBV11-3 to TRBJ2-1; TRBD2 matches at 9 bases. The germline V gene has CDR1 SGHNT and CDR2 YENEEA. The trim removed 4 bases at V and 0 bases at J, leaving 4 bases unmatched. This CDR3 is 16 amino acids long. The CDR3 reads CASSSGLASSYNEQFF. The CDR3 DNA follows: TGTGCCAGCAGCTCGGGACTAGCCAGCTCCTACAATGAGCAGTTCTTC.

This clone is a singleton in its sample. This CDR3 reads CSVERDTRTPDTQYF. CDR3 DNA: TGCAGCGTTGAGAGGGACACCCGGACCCCAGATACGCAGTATTTT. The chain recombines TRBV29-1 with TRBJ2-3, with D maybe TRBD1 (6 bases). Trimming stripped 3 bases from V and 4 bases from J, with 17 bases between. Germline V CDR1 and CDR2: SQVTM, ANQGSEA. The CDR3 runs to 15 residues.

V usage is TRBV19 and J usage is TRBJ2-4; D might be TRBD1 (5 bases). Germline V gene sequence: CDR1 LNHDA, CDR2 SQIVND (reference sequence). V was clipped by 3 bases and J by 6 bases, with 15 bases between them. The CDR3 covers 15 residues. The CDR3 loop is CASSMGRQFGNIQYF. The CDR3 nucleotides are TGTGCCAGTAGTATGGGGCGACAGTTCGGAAACATTCAGTACTTC.

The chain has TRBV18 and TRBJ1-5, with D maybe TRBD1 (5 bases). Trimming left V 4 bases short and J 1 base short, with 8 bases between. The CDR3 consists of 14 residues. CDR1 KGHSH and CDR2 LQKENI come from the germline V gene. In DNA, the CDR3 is TGTGCCAGCTCACAGGGGCTAAGCAATCAGCCCCAGCATTTT. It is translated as CASSQGLSNQPQHF. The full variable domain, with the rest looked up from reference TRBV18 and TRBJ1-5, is NAGVMQNPRHLVRRRGQEARLRCSPMKGHSHVYWYRQLPEEGLKFMVYLQKENIIDESGMPKERFSAEFPKEGPSILRIQQVVRGDSAAYFCASSQGLSNQPQHFGDGTRLSIL.

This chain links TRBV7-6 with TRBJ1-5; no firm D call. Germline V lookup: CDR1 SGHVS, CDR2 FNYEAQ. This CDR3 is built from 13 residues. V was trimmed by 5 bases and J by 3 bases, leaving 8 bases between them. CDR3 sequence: CASSVTDNQPQHF. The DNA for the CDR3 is TGTGCCAGCAGCGTGACGGACAATCAGCCCCAGCATTTT.

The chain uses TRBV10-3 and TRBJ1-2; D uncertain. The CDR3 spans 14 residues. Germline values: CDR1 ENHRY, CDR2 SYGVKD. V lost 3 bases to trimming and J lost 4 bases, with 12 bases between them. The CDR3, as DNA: TGTGCCATCAGTGAACAATCGACAAGCTATGGCTACACCTTC. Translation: CAISEQSTSYGYTF.

CDR3 DNA sequence: TGTGCCAGCACCCTGGGGCAATCGAATGGCTACACCTTC. Protein sequence: CASTLGQSNGYTF. The chain couples TRBV6-5 to TRBJ1-2, with D possibly being TRBD1 (5 bases). V was shortened by 7 bases and J by 6 bases, with 15 bases between the two germline ends. The CDR3 is 13 amino acids. The germline gives CDR1 MNHEY, CDR2 SVGAGI.

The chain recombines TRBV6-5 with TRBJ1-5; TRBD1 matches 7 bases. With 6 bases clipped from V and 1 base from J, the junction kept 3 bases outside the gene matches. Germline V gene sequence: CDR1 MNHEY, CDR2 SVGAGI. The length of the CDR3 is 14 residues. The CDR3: CASRTGQSNQPQHF. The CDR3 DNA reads TGTGCCAGCAGAACGGGACAGAGCAATCAGCCCCAGCATTTT.

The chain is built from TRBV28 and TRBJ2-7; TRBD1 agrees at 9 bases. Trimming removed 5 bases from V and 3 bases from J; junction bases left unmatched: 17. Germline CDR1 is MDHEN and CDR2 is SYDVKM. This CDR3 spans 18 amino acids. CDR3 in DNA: TGTGCCAGCAGTCCCCGTCCCGGGACAGGGAAAACCGTCTACGAGCAGTACTTC. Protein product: CASSPRPGTGKTVYEQYF.

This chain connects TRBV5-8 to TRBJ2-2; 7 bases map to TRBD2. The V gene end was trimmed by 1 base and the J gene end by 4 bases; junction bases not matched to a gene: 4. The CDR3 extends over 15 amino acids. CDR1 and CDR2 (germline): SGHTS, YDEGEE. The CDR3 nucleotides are TGTGCCAGCAGCTTGCAGCGGGGTGGCACCGGGGAGCTGTTTTTT. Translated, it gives CASSLQRGGTGELFF.

The CDR3 nucleotides are TGCGCCAGCAGGCTTATAGATACATTAATGAACACTGAAGCTTTCTTT. Translated: CASRLIDTLMNTEAFF. This chain joins TRBV5-1 and TRBJ1-1; D not certain. The CDR3 has 16 amino acids. V was clipped by 5 bases and J by 0 bases, with 17 bases between them. From germline, CDR1 is SGHRS and CDR2 YFSETQ.

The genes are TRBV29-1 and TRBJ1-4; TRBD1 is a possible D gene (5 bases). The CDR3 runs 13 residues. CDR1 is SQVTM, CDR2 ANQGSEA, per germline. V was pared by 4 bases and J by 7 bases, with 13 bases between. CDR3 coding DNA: TGCAGCGTTGTGATCCAGGGAGCTGAAAAACTGTTTTTT. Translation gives CSVVIQGAEKLFF.

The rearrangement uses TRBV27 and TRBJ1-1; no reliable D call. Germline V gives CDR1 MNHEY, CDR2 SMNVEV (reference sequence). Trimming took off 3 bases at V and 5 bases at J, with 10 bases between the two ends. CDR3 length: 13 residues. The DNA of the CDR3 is TGTGCCAGCAGTTTTTATGGGGAAACTGAAGCTTTCTTT. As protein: CASSFYGETEAFF.